Following are 20 T cell receptor beta chains from one sample sequenced in a study of tissue T cells after allogeneic stem cell transplantation. Measured with immunoSEQ multiplex PCR; TCRdb has only the in-frame clones, and not every one. The table shows fewer than 7,500 clones, with 75% to 85% occurring only once. The sample was blood, taken before transplantation. Source of these receptors: a man between 40 and 75 years old who later had graft-versus-host disease after an allogeneic stem cell transplant.

The rearrangement links TRBV30 to TRBJ2-7, with 8 bases fitting TRBD2. The CDR3 runs to 14 residues. The V segment lost 3 bases and the J segment 2 bases; nucleotides outside the gene matches: 6. The germline CDR1 and CDR2 sequences are GTSNPN and SVGIG (reference sequence). The CDR3, as DNA: TGTGCCTGGAGGAACCCGGGACTAGCCTACGAGCAGTACTTC. Encoded protein: CAWRNPGLAYEQYF.

The chain combines TRBV5-1 with TRBJ2-7; 8 bases agree with TRBD1. The germline CDR1 and CDR2 sequences are SGHRS and YFSETQ. The CDR3 is 14 residues long. The ends lost 6 bases at V and 1 base at J; junction bases unmatched: 6. The CDR3 DNA reads TGCGCCAGCACCGCGACAGGGGCTTCCTACGAGCAGTACTTC. This encodes CASTATGASYEQYF.

The chain uses TRBV7-9 and TRBJ2-7; tentative D call: TRBD2 (5 bases). This CDR3 is built from 13 residues. The germline V and J ends were trimmed by 4 bases and 5 bases, with 12 bases remaining between them. Looked up from germline, CDR1 is SEHNR and CDR2 is FQNEAQ (reference sequence). The CDR3 is CASSSHTRDEQYF. The CDR3 DNA reads TGTGCCAGCAGCTCGCATACTAGGGACGAGCAGTACTTC.

V gene TRBV2 combines with J gene TRBJ2-5; tentatively, D is TRBD1 (6 bases). CDR3 size: 13 residues. Germline assignment: CDR1 SNHLY and CDR2 FYNNEI. V dropped 7 bases and J dropped 9 bases, with 18 bases sitting between them. CDR3 in amino acids: CASTKGLPGAQYF. The DNA of the CDR3 is TGTGCCAGCACGAAGGGTCTCCCAGGGGCCCAGTACTTC.

This chain uses TRBV9 with TRBJ2-3; a possible D gene is TRBD1 (6 bases). The CDR3 runs to 18 residues. Germline V lookup: CDR1 SGDLS, CDR2 YYNGEE. V was cut by 2 bases and J by 0 bases, with 19 bases left in between. CDR3 protein: CASSVTPGTTSSTDTQYF. Written as DNA, the CDR3 is TGTGCCAGCAGCGTCACCCCCGGGACAACCTCTAGCACAGATACGCAGTATTTT.

V is TRBV5-1 and J is TRBJ1-1, with D possibly TRBD1 on 5 matching bases. V lost 5 bases and J lost 0, with 14 bases in between. This CDR3 spans 15 amino acids. Germline-derived CDR1 and CDR2 are SGHRS and YFSETQ. CDR3: CASRHLGVMNTEAFF. For the CDR3, the DNA is TGCGCCAGCAGACACTTAGGGGTCATGAACACTGAAGCTTTCTTT.

V and J are TRBV12-5 and TRBJ1-2, with D tentatively TRBD1 (5 bases). CDR3 length: 13 amino acids. CDR1 and CDR2 from the germline V gene are LGHNT and FRNRAP. The V end was cut by 1 base, the J end by 4 bases, with 7 bases between. The CDR3 nucleotides read TGTGCTAGTGGTTTGGGGGGGGTCTATGGCTACACCTTC. It encodes CASGLGGVYGYTF.

This chain joins TRBV11-3 and TRBJ2-5, with D perhaps being TRBD1 or TRBD2 (5 bases each). The V gene's germline CDR1 is SGHNT and CDR2 YENEEA. Deletions cut 1 base from V and 4 bases from J, with 10 bases between. The CDR3 runs 14 residues. In DNA form, the CDR3 reads TGTGCCAGCAGCTTAGTTGGGGGAAGAGAGACCCAGTACTTC. Amino acid sequence: CASSLVGGRETQYF.

This clone was seen only a few times. The rearrangement joins TRBV7-9 to TRBJ2-1; D perhaps matches TRBD2 (6 bases). Germline V gene sequence: CDR1 SEHNR, CDR2 FQNEAQ (reference sequence). Trimming took off 2 bases at V and 8 bases at J, with 10 bases between the two ends. This CDR3 comprises 13 residues. The CDR3 here is CASSLWTGDEQFF. CDR3 in DNA: TGTGCCAGCAGCTTATGGACGGGGGATGAGCAGTTCTTC.

CDR3 sequence reads: CASSQGIFSGNTIYF. In DNA, the CDR3 is TGTGCCAGCAGCCAAGGAATCTTCTCGGGAAACACCATATATTTT. The chain is built from TRBV3-1 (or the pseudogene TRBV3-2) and TRBJ1-3; D gene uncertain. V gave up 1 base and J gave up 4 bases, with 11 bases separating them. CDR1 is LGHDT, CDR2 YNNKEL, per germline (reference sequence). The CDR3 sequence is 15 residues long.

The J gene is TRBJ2-3, the V gene TRBV7-7, with 12 positions matching TRBD2. The CDR3 covers 17 residues. Trimming removed 5 bases from V and 0 bases from J; junction bases left unmatched: 6. CDR1 and CDR2 (germline): SSHAT, FNYEAQ (reference sequence). In DNA, the CDR3 is TGTGCCAGCAGCCCTGGACTAGCGGGGCGTAGCACAGATACGCAGTATTTT. Amino acids: CASSPGLAGRSTDTQYF.

By frequency in the sample, this clone is large (0.1 to 1%). This chain connects TRBV27 to TRBJ1-2; 10 nucleotides align to TRBD1. The germline CDR1 and CDR2 sequences are MNHEY and SMNVEV (reference sequence). V lost 0 bases to trimming and J lost 14 bases; unmatched junction nucleotides: 6. The CDR3 totals 13 residues. CDR3 in DNA: TGTGCCAGCAGTTTATCCGGGACAGGGGTGAGAACCTTC. Translated: CASSLSGTGVRTF.

As for this clone: One end of the junction does not line up with germline, which may come from a read error. The chain recombines TRBV5-1 with TRBJ1-1; D is possibly TRBD1 (5 bases). Germline values: CDR1 SGHRS, CDR2 YFSETQ. This CDR3 comprises 15 residues. The CDR3 DNA follows: TGCGCCAGCAGCCCTCGGGCAGACAGTCAGCTTGAATCTTTCTTT. Amino acids: CASSPRADSQLESFF.

The rearrangement joins TRBV5-4 to TRBJ2-7; no firm D call. This CDR3 has 15 residues. Germline loops: CDR1 SGHNT, CDR2 YYREEE (reference sequence). V was shortened by 4 bases and J by 4 bases, with 18 bases between the two germline ends. CDR3 sequence reads: CASSNTARQAYEQYF. CDR3 DNA sequence: TGTGCCAGCAGCAATACTGCCAGGCAAGCGTACGAGCAGTACTTC.

The J gene is TRBJ1-2, the V gene TRBV28; no firm D call. This CDR3 has 14 amino acids. Germline CDR1 MDHEN, CDR2 SYDVKM. V was shortened by 3 bases and J by 2 bases, with 10 bases between the two germline ends. CDR3 in amino acids: CASSFPVSNYGYTF. Here the CDR3 DNA reads TGTGCCAGCAGTTTTCCGGTGTCGAACTATGGCTACACCTTC.

The V and J genes are TRBV6-6 and TRBJ2-7; D gene uncertain. Germline V lookup: CDR1 MNHNY, CDR2 SVGAGI (reference sequence). The CDR3 has 12 residues. V lost 2 bases and J lost 5, with 7 bases in between. CDR3 region: CASSYTLNEQYF. Here the CDR3 DNA reads TGTGCCAGCAGTTACACCCTGAACGAGCAGTACTTC.

The chain combines TRBV7-8 with TRBJ1-1; D possibly corresponds to TRBD1 (6 bases). CDR1 SGHVS and CDR2 FQNEAQ come from the germline V gene. The CDR3 runs 15 residues. Trimming cost V 1 base and J 4 bases, with 13 bases left between them. CDR3 nucleotides: TGTGCCAGCAGCTTAGGTCGGGGGCAGAGCACTGAAGCTTTCTTT. This sequence encodes CASSLGRGQSTEAFF. Supplemented by reference TRBV7-8 and TRBJ1-1, the full variable domain reads GAGVSQSPRYKVAKRGQDVALRCDPISGHVSLFWYQQALGQGPEFLTYFQNEAQLDKSGLPSDRFFAERPEGSVSTLKIQRTQQEDSAVYLCASSLGRGQSTEAFFGQGTRLTVV.

V usage is TRBV4-1 and J usage is TRBJ2-2; D perhaps matches TRBD1 (5 bases). Trimming took 0 bases from V and 6 from J, leaving 23 bases between them. Per the germline V gene, CDR1 is MGHRA and CDR2 is YSYEKL. This CDR3 spans 19 amino acids. The CDR3: CASSQEVVAGSRYAGELFF. Here the CDR3 DNA reads TGCGCCAGCAGCCAAGAGGTAGTGGCAGGGTCTCGGTACGCCGGGGAGCTGTTTTTT.

The chain is built from TRBV27 and TRBJ2-2, with 10 bases fitting TRBD1. The trim removed 6 bases at V and 6 bases at J, leaving 10 bases unmatched. The CDR3 has 16 amino acids. Germline-derived CDR1 and CDR2 are MNHEY and SMNVEV (reference sequence). The CDR3 loop reads CASRISGQGLSGELFF. The CDR3 DNA reads TGTGCCAGCAGGATCTCGGGACAGGGGCTATCCGGGGAGCTGTTTTTT.

This clone was recorded once. The chain links TRBV2 to TRBJ2-7; the D call may be TRBD1 or TRBD2 (5 bases each). V gave up 4 bases and J gave up 6 bases, with 22 bases separating them. In germline, CDR1 is SNHLY, CDR2 FYNNEI. The CDR3 contains 16 residues. CDR3 protein: CASSVPGAPPTGEQYF. The CDR3 DNA reads as TGTGCCAGCAGTGTCCCCGGGGCTCCCCCTACGGGCGAGCAGTACTTC.